This is a list of T cell receptor beta chains from one sample in a study of blood T cell repertoires in COVID-19. Produced via immunoSEQ multiplex PCR; TCRdb's table is partial and in-frame only. The table shows under 250,000 clones, with roughly 80% occurring only once. The sample comprised PBMCs or T cells enriched from blood (not recorded which). These receptors were collected from a woman between 40 and 55 years old with acute COVID-19. CDR3s include the opening cysteine and the closing phenylalanine or tryptophan. Fields, in order: D gene, V gene, clone size, J gene, CDR3 protein, CDR3 DNA. D genes are given only for firm matches. Clone size, where shown, is once, few, many, or a class for clones that have expanded.

TRBD2,TRBV7-9,NA,TRBJ2-7,CASSLGLAGASSYEQYF,TGTGCCAGCAGCCTTGGACTAGCGGGGGCCAGCTCCTACGAGCAGTACTTC
NA,TRBV7-9,once,TRBJ2-3,CASSLVQTDTQYF,TGTGCCAGCAGCTTAGTACAGACAGATACGCAGTATTTT
TRBD1,TRBV28,NA,TRBJ1-1,CASSVDRGLNTEAFF,TGTGCCAGCAGTGTTGACAGGGGTTTGAACACTGAAGCTTTCTTT
TRBD2,TRBV30,NA,TRBJ2-1,CAWRVRGLAGVVEQFF,TGTGCCTGGAGGGTCCGGGGACTAGCGGGAGTTGTTGAGCAGTTCTTC
NA,TRBV2,NA,TRBJ1-4,CASRPRGATNEKLFF,TGTGCCAGCAGACCTCGAGGAGCAACTAATGAAAAACTGTTTTTT
NA,TRBV12-3/TRBV12-4,once,TRBJ1-5,CASSSEGLQPQHF,TGTGCCAGCAGTTCAGAGGGACTTCAGCCCCAGCATTTT
NA,TRBV27,NA,TRBJ2-1,CASSFSLTYNEQFF,TGTGCCAGCAGTTTTAGCCTTACCTACAATGAGCAGTTCTTC
TRBD1,TRBV7-8,NA,TRBJ2-2,CASSPSPGGIGELFF,TGTGCCAGCAGCCCCTCCCCAGGGGGAATCGGGGAGCTGTTTTTT
NA,TRBV5-8,NA,TRBJ2-1,CASSLRPGEQFF,TGTGCCAGCAGCTTGCGTCCGGGTGAGCAGTTCTTC
NA,TRBV7-9,few,TRBJ2-7,CASSAAFEQYF,TGTGCCAGCAGCGCAGCGTTCGAGCAGTACTTC
TRBD2,TRBV19,NA,TRBJ2-7,CASSIRLAGPYEQYF,TGTGCCAGTAGTATCCGGCTAGCGGGCCCCTACGAGCAGTACTTC
NA,TRBV18,once,TRBJ1-2,CASSTGTNYGYTF,TGTGCCAGCTCAACCGGGACAAATTATGGCTACACCTTC
TRBD2,TRBV9,NA,TRBJ2-3,CASSVELAGPTDTQYF,TGTGCCAGCAGCGTAGAACTAGCGGGACCCACAGATACGCAGTATTTT
NA,TRBV28,NA,TRBJ1-1,CASTLSAGEAFF,TGTGCCAGCACTTTGTCTGCCGGGGAAGCTTTCTTT
NA,TRBV21-1,NA,TRBJ2-7,CASSPPGSEPYEQYF,TGTGCCAGCAGCCCGCCCGGGAGCGAGCCCTACGAGCAGTACTTC
NA,TRBV29-1,NA,TRBJ2-1,CSVAFGDNEQFF,TGCAGCGTTGCGTTTGGAGACAATGAGCAGTTCTTC
NA,TRBV3-1/TRBV3-2,NA,TRBJ1-2,CASSYIQGNYGYTF,TGTGCCAGCAGCTACATACAGGGTAACTATGGCTACACCTTC
TRBD1,TRBV2,few,TRBJ1-1,CASTLQGARAEAFF,TGTGCCAGCACCCTACAGGGGGCGAGGGCTGAAGCTTTCTTT
NA,TRBV4-2,NA,TRBJ2-7,CASSPLAEGLLVEQYF,TGTGCCAGCAGCCCCCTTGCGGAGGGTCTTCTCGTGGAGCAGTACTTC
NA,TRBV19,NA,TRBJ1-2,CASSLGGGGYTF,TGTGCCAGTAGTTTGGGGGGAGGAGGCTACACCTTC
TRBD1,TRBV7-3,NA,TRBJ1-2,CASSSRTGEGYTF,TGTGCCAGCAGCTCCCGGACAGGGGAAGGCTACACCTTC
NA,TRBV4-3,NA,TRBJ1-2,CASTHTVEGLWGYTF,TGCGCCAGCACGCACACGGTCGAGGGTCTATGGGGCTACACCTTC
NA,TRBV9,NA,TRBJ2-1,CASSVLGGAGYNEQFF,TGTGCCAGCAGCGTGCTGGGGGGGGCGGGTTACAATGAGCAGTTCTTC